These 10 T cell receptor beta chains were all obtained from the same sample, sequenced in a study of beta chain features in type 1 diabetes. Expressed TCRB transcripts were sequenced because the entire RNA isolate underwent reverse transcription. Clones were read by immunoSEQ multiplex PCR, and TCRdb kept only the in-frame ones, dropping some. This sample has 600,000 to 750,000 clones; roughly an eighth occur once, and the top ten carry 0.095% to 0.15%. Antigens of these TCRs are unknown. Study-wide results and caveats: Type 1 diabetes patients had TCRB CDR3s that were shorter (moderately but significantly so) in all four CD4+ subsets.

The material sequenced was naive CD4+ T cells from blood. The receptors stem from a man under 40 with type 1 diabetes.

This clone was detected only a few times. Other DNA sequences in the same sample also yield this CDR3. The chain uses TRBV18 and TRBJ2-6; D call uncertain. Per the germline V gene, CDR1 is KGHSH and CDR2 is LQKENI. Trimming stripped 2 bases from V and 0 bases from J, with 2 bases between. This CDR3 spans 14 amino acids. As DNA, the CDR3 is TGTGCCAGCTCACCAGACTCTGGGGCCAACGTCCTGACTTTC. This encodes CASSPDSGANVLTF.

This clone turned up a few times. This sequence joins TRBV7-6 and TRBJ2-2, with D uncertain. Germline loops: CDR1 SGHVS, CDR2 FNYEAQ. V lost 5 bases and J lost 1, with 11 bases in between. The CDR3 contains 15 residues. This CDR3 is CASSLSRLNTGELFF. CDR3 nucleotide sequence: TGTGCCAGCAGCCTCTCCCGGTTGAACACCGGGGAGCTGTTTTTT.

The J gene is TRBJ2-1, the V gene TRBV7-2; 11 bases are shared with TRBD2. Germline CDR1 SGHTA, CDR2 FQGNSA. This CDR3 comprises 15 residues. The ends lost 5 bases at V and 5 bases at J; junction bases unmatched: 5. This chain's CDR3 is CASSPGLAANNEQFF. The CDR3 DNA reads as TGTGCCAGCAGCCCGGGACTAGCGGCCAACAATGAGCAGTTCTTC.

In this sample, this clone turned up a few times. This chain joins TRBV29-1 and TRBJ2-1; the D gene is possibly TRBD1 (8 bases). V lost 6 bases and J lost 8, with 14 bases in between. This CDR3 has 12 amino acids. The germline gives CDR1 SQVTM, CDR2 ANQGSEA. CDR3: CSVAGQVDEQFF. In nucleotides, the CDR3 is TGCAGCGTAGCGGGACAGGTCGATGAGCAGTTCTTC.

A few counts support this clone. J is TRBJ2-2 and V is TRBV4-2; TRBD2 matches at 7 bases. Germline trimming cut 4 bases from V and 1 base from J; bases unmatched to any gene: 0. The CDR3 spans 14 residues. The germline V gene encodes CDR1 LGHNA and CDR2 YNFKEQ. This CDR3 is CASSPGGNTGELFF. The CDR3 DNA sequence: TGTGCCAGCAGCCCGGGAGGGAACACCGGGGAGCTGTTTTTT.

The J gene is TRBJ1-2, the V gene TRBV5-6, with D unresolved. V was trimmed by 0 bases and J by 4 bases, leaving 19 bases between them. CDR1 and CDR2 (germline): SGHDT, YYEEEE. This CDR3 is 17 amino acids long. As DNA, the CDR3 is TGTGCCAGCAGCTTGGGCCCAAAACCCGGGCCACCCTATGGCTACACCTTC. Its translation: CASSLGPKPGPPYGYTF. Looking up the rest from reference TRBV5-6 and TRBJ1-2 gives the full variable domain: DAGVTQSPTHLIKTRGQQVTLRCSPKSGHDTVSWYQQALGQGPQFIFQYYEEEERQRGNFPDRFSGHQFPNYSSELNVNALLLGDSALYLCASSLGPKPGPPYGYTFGSGTRLTVV.

The chain uses TRBV7-2 and TRBJ2-7; TRBD1 aligns across 7 bases. CDR1 SGHTA and CDR2 FQGNSA come from the germline V gene. The CDR3 covers 15 residues. After removal of 6 bases from V and 0 bases from J, the junction contained 8 bases not matched to a gene. CDR3 DNA sequence: TGTGCCAGCAGTTCCGGACAGGTTATCTCCTACGAGCAGTACTTC. Its translation: CASSSGQVISYEQYF.

This clone was detected only a few times. The chain is built from TRBV29-1 and TRBJ1-1, with 8 bases that match TRBD1. Trimming at V came to 6 bases and at J to 4 bases, leaving 7 bases not matched to a gene. CDR1 and CDR2 from the germline V gene are SQVTM and ANQGSEA. The CDR3 extends over 13 amino acids. The CDR3 loop reads CSVGTGRGTEAFF. The CDR3 DNA sequence: TGCAGCGTAGGGACAGGCCGGGGCACTGAAGCTTTCTTT.

The chain has TRBV5-1 and TRBJ2-3; no reliable D call. The germline gives CDR1 SGHRS, CDR2 YFSETQ. Trimming removed 0 bases from V and 6 bases from J, with 5 bases in between. The CDR3 totals 12 residues. The CDR3 loop reads CASSLAQDTQYF. CDR3 in DNA: TGCGCCAGCAGCTTGGCGCAGGATACGCAGTATTTT.

This clone was observed a few times. This chain connects TRBV27 to TRBJ2-7; no definite D call. The CDR3 contains 15 residues. V lost 4 bases, J lost 4 bases, and 17 bases lay in between. Germline CDR1 and CDR2: MNHEY and SMNVEV (reference sequence). The CDR3 loop is CASSYQLLSRYEQYF. The CDR3 DNA reads TGTGCCAGCAGTTATCAGCTTCTTTCCCGTTACGAGCAGTACTTC.